Listed below are T cell receptor beta chains from one sample, sequenced in a study of T cell responses to AZD1222 COVID-19 vaccine. Clones were sequenced by immunoSEQ multiplex PCR, and TCRdb holds only the in-frame ones, with some missing. Found here are 90,000 to 120,000 clones, roughly nine tenths of them singletons; the top ten hold around 4.5%. The sample was peripheral blood, taken on day 0 of AZD1222 vaccination. These receptors were collected from an adult in good health. The CDR3 runs from the conserved cysteine through the conserved F or W. The order of the fields is D gene, V gene, CDR3 protein. The D gene is left open where the match is weak.

d_call: TRBD1; v_call: TRBV6-5; cdr3_aa: CASTLQGLYGEQFF
d_call: .; v_call: TRBV19; cdr3_aa: CASSIDRQVSYEQYF
d_call: TRBD1; v_call: TRBV7-9; cdr3_aa: CASSLAGTGGHGYTF
d_call: .; v_call: TRBV28; cdr3_aa: CASSSDGHGGEKLFF
d_call: .; v_call: TRBV5-4; cdr3_aa: CACNGGGQLDYGYTF
d_call: .; v_call: TRBV7-3; cdr3_aa: CASSRSTGNTGELFF
d_call: .; v_call: TRBV28; cdr3_aa: CASSQFGQTYEQYF
d_call: TRBD1; v_call: TRBV10-2; cdr3_aa: CASSEGGTGGNQPQHF
d_call: .; v_call: TRBV29-1; cdr3_aa: CSGRVNTEAFF
d_call: .; v_call: TRBV21-1; cdr3_aa: CARGANYGYTF
d_call: .; v_call: TRBV9; cdr3_aa: CASSVMVSTDTQYF
d_call: .; v_call: TRBV6-5; cdr3_aa: CASSYIRTGLTGELFF
d_call: .; v_call: TRBV2; cdr3_aa: CASSEERPVKNSPLHF
d_call: .; v_call: TRBV13; cdr3_aa: CASSSAGGAQETQYF
d_call: TRBD2; v_call: TRBV6-6; cdr3_aa: CASSKGTSGRYLSGANVLTF